Following are 18 T cell receptor beta chains from one sample sequenced in a study of Graves' ophthalmopathy and Graves' hyperthyroidism. RNA transcripts yielded amplified TCR beta CDR3 regions. An opening RT-PCR round employed HTBI primers and preceded a second-round multiplex PCR. TCRdb used MiXCR to reprocess the multiplex PCR reads, holding one entry per CDR3 protein. The table has about 550,000 distinct CDR3 sequences, roughly 40% seen once. The sequencing sample was made of peripheral blood or thyroid tissue (not recorded which). These receptors were obtained from an adult man with Graves' hyperthyroidism.

Turning to this clonotype: A single base separates this from a much larger clone, so it may be a read error. V gene TRBV7-2 combines with J gene TRBJ2-5; D uncertain. The CDR3 sequence is 12 residues long. CDR1 is SGHTA, CDR2 FQGNSA, per germline. CDR3 DNA: TGTGCCAGCAGGGGCATCCAAGGGACCCAGTACTTC. Protein product: CASRGIQGTQYF.

Points on this clonotype: Without the conserved terminal phenylalanine or tryptophan, this CDR3 likely stems from a read error. The chain joins TRBV18 to TRBJ1-1; D uncertain. V was clipped by 6 bases and J by 5 bases, with 10 bases between them. The CDR3 length is 12 residues. Germline V gene sequence: CDR1 KGHSH, CDR2 LQKENI. CDR3 region: CASSQSWTEAFL. The CDR3 nucleotides read TGTGCCAGCTCGCAAAGTTGGACTGAAGCTTTCCTT.

Concerning this clonotype itself: The CDR3 does not end in the conserved phenylalanine or tryptophan, so this is likely a read error. The DNA is omitted, as the CDR3 cannot be located on it reliably, and the CDR3 follows TCRdb's listing. This chain uses TRBV5-1 with TRBJ2-7; TRBD1, the table's D call, was not compared with the DNA. The germline CDR1 and CDR2 sequences are SGHRS and YFSETQ. The CDR3 has 8 residues if both end residues are counted. The CDR3 here is CASSLDGQ.

In this sample, this clonotype turned up a few times. The chain links TRBV20-1 to TRBJ2-1, with unresolved D. V was trimmed by 3 bases and J by 2 bases, leaving 5 bases between them. CDR1 is DFQATT, CDR2 SNEGSKA, per germline (reference sequence). This CDR3 spans 12 amino acids. The CDR3 protein is CSASGPYNEQFF. CDR3 nucleotide sequence: TGCAGTGCTAGCGGGCCCTACAATGAGCAGTTCTTC.

Comments on this clonotype: This may be a read error, as it is one base from a much larger clone. The genes are TRBV5-4 and TRBJ2-7; TRBD1 matches at 7 bases. CDR1 is SGHNT and CDR2 is YYREEE in the germline V gene (reference sequence). The CDR3 is made up of 14 amino acids. The CDR3 nucleotides read TGTGCCAGCAGCGATCCGGGACAGATGGGAGAGCAGCACTTC. Translating gives CASSDPGQMGEQHF. Complete variable domain (other parts from reference TRBV5-4 and TRBJ2-7): ETGVTQSPTHLIKTRGQQVTLRCSSQSGHNTVSWYQQALGQGPQFIFQYYREEENGRGNFPPRFSGLQFPNYSSELNVNALELDDSALYLCASSDPGQMGEQHFGPGTRLTVT.

This clonotype was counted only a few times. The gene calls are TRBV24-1 and TRBJ1-3, with D possibly TRBD1 on 6 matching bases. The germline V gene has CDR1 KGHDR and CDR2 SFDVKD. With 5 bases removed from V and 4 bases from J, the gap between germline ends came to 17 bases. This CDR3 has 16 amino acids. The CDR3 DNA sequence: TGTGCCACCAGTGTCCTTCGGGGGGCAGGAGGAAACACCATATATTTT. This encodes CATSVLRGAGGNTIYF.

The V and J genes are TRBV6-2 or TRBV6-3 and TRBJ2-7; unclear D gene. The CDR3 runs 14 residues. Trimming pared 5 bases from V and 0 bases from J, leaving 11 bases between. Looked up from germline, CDR1 is MNHEY and CDR2 is SVGEGT. In DNA form, the CDR3 reads TGTGCCAGCAGTAAAGTACACAGCTCCTACGAGCAGTACTTC. Protein product: CASSKVHSSYEQYF.

CDR3 sequence: CASSLARAFF. The CDR3 region has the DNA TGTGCCAGCAGTTTAGCACGGGCTTTCTTT. This rearrangement joins TRBV12-3 or TRBV12-4 to TRBJ1-1; the D is unclear. The CDR3 spans 10 residues. Deletions cut 0 bases from V and 11 bases from J, with 4 bases between.

This clonotype came up many times. The J gene is TRBJ1-2, the V gene TRBV2, with 7 bases fitting TRBD1. The germline V gene has CDR1 SNHLY and CDR2 FYNNEI. The CDR3 consists of 14 residues. J was trimmed by 4 bases and V by 2 bases; bases with no gene match: 4. The CDR3 here is CASSEIGQVYGYTF. DNA for the CDR3: TGTGCCAGCAGTGAAATCGGACAGGTCTATGGCTACACCTTC.

V and J are TRBV10-3 and TRBJ2-3; 8 bases fit TRBD2. V was pared by 0 bases and J by 5 bases, with 4 bases of the junction left unmatched. The CDR3 runs to 15 residues. In germline, CDR1 is ENHRY, CDR2 SYGVKD. The chain's CDR3 is CAISESGGGGDTQYF. As DNA, the CDR3 is TGTGCCATCAGTGAGTCCGGGGGGGGAGGAGATACGCAGTATTTT.

The table lists this clonotype with a few counts. The chain combines TRBV29-1 with TRBJ2-7; 8 nucleotides align to TRBD2. This CDR3 spans 15 amino acids. V shed 4 bases and J 0 bases; nucleotides not matched to a gene: 8. CDR1 and CDR2 (germline): SQVTM, ANQGSEA. The CDR3 protein is CSVVGSGSPSYEQYF. CDR3 DNA: TGCAGCGTTGTGGGCAGCGGGAGTCCCTCCTACGAGCAGTACTTC.

Ten or more counts support this clonotype. The chain is built from TRBV20-1 and TRBJ1-2; 7 bases map to TRBD1. Germline V gene sequence: CDR1 DFQATT, CDR2 SNEGSKA (reference sequence). The CDR3 totals 18 residues. V shed 1 base and J 6 bases; nucleotides not matched to a gene: 20. The CDR3 DNA reads as TGCAGTGCTAGAGCGAGGGAGCCCGAACAGGGGATTCACAATGGCTACACCTTC. This translates into CSARAREPEQGIHNGYTF.

The rearrangement joins TRBV28 to TRBJ1-4; 12 nucleotides agree with TRBD1. J gave up 10 bases and V 10 bases, and 10 bases lay outside the gene matches. The CDR3 totals 14 residues. Germline-derived CDR1 and CDR2 are MDHEN and SYDVKM. The CDR3 reads CAITGTGGFRKLFF. The CDR3 nucleotides are TGTGCCATTACCGGGACAGGGGGCTTTCGAAAACTGTTTTTT.

Ten or more counts support this clonotype. The chain has TRBV7-2 and TRBJ2-7; no firm D call. This CDR3 has 14 amino acids. V lost 4 bases, J lost 1 base, and 11 bases lay in between. The V gene's germline CDR1 is SGHTA and CDR2 FQGNSA. The chain's CDR3 is CASSSRTPSYEQYF. The CDR3 DNA follows: TGTGCCAGCAGCTCACGGACGCCGTCCTACGAGCAGTACTTC.

This clonotype has a single count. The genes are TRBV12-3 or TRBV12-4 and TRBJ2-1; D gene uncertain. V lost 8 bases and J 7 bases, leaving 15 bases between the germline ends. The CDR3 runs to 13 residues. The DNA for the CDR3 is TGTGCCAGCGAGGACCTGCGGCGGAATGAGCAGTTCTTC. Amino acids: CASEDLRRNEQFF.

The chain is built from TRBV7-2 and TRBJ1-1; possibly TRBD1 for D (5 bases). V was cut by 3 bases and J by 2 bases, with 13 bases left in between. From germline, CDR1 is SGHTA and CDR2 FQGNSA. CDR3 length: 15 amino acids. CDR3 sequence (DNA): TGTGCCAGCAGCTTTCCGGGACGGGAAAACACTGAAGCTTTCTTT. Its translation: CASSFPGRENTEAFF.

For this clonotype: This CDR3 fails to terminate in the conserved phenylalanine or tryptophan, so it likely reflects a read error. The DNA is left out, because the CDR3 cannot be placed on it with certainty; the CDR3 is given as TCRdb lists it. The J gene is TRBJ2-2, the V gene TRBV20-1; TRBD2 is the table's D call and was not checked against the DNA. Germline CDR1 DFQATT, CDR2 SNEGSKA (reference sequence). The CDR3 is 11 amino acids long, termini counted. The CDR3 region is CSARFLWGGLA.

This clonotype was seen many times. The CDR3 sequence: CASSQDWTSDEQYF. CDR3 nucleotides: TGTGCCAGCAGCCAAGACTGGACTAGCGACGAGCAGTACTTC. The chain couples TRBV3-1 to TRBJ2-7, with 9 bases matching TRBD2. The CDR3 is made up of 14 amino acids. The trim removed 0 bases at V and 5 bases at J, leaving 2 bases unmatched. Germline V gene sequence: CDR1 LGHDT, CDR2 YNNKEL (reference sequence).